These 14 T cell receptor beta chains share one sample of origin, sequenced in a study of T cells after yellow fever vaccination. TCRdb re-called the 5' RACE reads through MiXCR, storing one row per CDR3 protein. The sample lists some 300,000 distinct CDR3 sequences, roughly 9% seen once, with around 3.1% in the top ten. Sequenced here: CD4+ T cells sorted from PBMCs, sampled 5 days after the yellow fever booster vaccination. The receptors were sampled from a man aged 18-30 years who received the YFV17D yellow fever vaccine.

This clonotype occurred many times. The gene calls are TRBV20-1 and TRBJ1-1; TRBD1 might be the D (5 bases). CDR3 length: 14 amino acids. Germline lookup yields CDR1 DFQATT and CDR2 SNEGSKA (reference sequence). Trimming shortened V by 2 bases and J by 0 bases, and 10 bases separated the two germline ends. CDR3 region: CSARRQLMNTEAFF. The CDR3 nucleotides are TGCAGTGCTAGAAGACAGCTAATGAACACTGAAGCTTTCTTT.

This clonotype has just a few counts. The chain recombines TRBV20-1 with TRBJ2-1; 7 nucleotides align to TRBD1. This CDR3 spans 20 amino acids. V trimming: 2 bases; J trimming: 0 bases; junction bases outside the gene matches: 19. Germline values: CDR1 DFQATT, CDR2 SNEGSKA (reference sequence). CDR3 residues: CSARFRGGQALLSSYNEQFF. DNA for the CDR3: TGCAGTGCTAGATTCAGAGGTGGACAGGCCCTCTTAAGCTCCTACAATGAGCAGTTCTTC.

This clonotype was seen only a few times. The V gene is TRBV6-6, the J gene TRBJ1-5; 8 bases fit TRBD1. The junction had 0 bases not matched to a gene; V was cut back by 2 bases and J by 6 bases. CDR1 is MNHNY and CDR2 is SVGAGI in the germline V gene (reference sequence). CDR3 size: 13 residues. In nucleotides, the CDR3 is TGTGCCAGCAGTTACGGGACAGGTCAGCCCCAGCATTTT. As protein: CASSYGTGQPQHF.

The chain joins TRBV12-3 or TRBV12-4 to TRBJ2-5; D is ambiguous. Between the trimmed V and J ends, which lost 3 bases and 4 bases, there was a span of 6 bases. The CDR3 is 12 amino acids. This CDR3 reads CASSLFRETQYF. The CDR3 region has the DNA TGTGCCAGCAGTTTGTTTCGAGAGACCCAGTACTTC.

This clonotype has a handful of counts. The chain joins TRBV7-3 to TRBJ2-3; a possible D gene is TRBD2 (5 bases). Trimming removed 0 bases from V and 3 bases from J, with 10 bases in between. Germline V CDR1 and CDR2: SGHTA, FQGTGA. CDR3 length equals 15 residues. Written as DNA, the CDR3 is TGTGCCAGCAGCTTAACTAGGTCGGGGACAGATACGCAGTATTTT. This gives the protein CASSLTRSGTDTQYF.

This sequence joins TRBV11-2 and TRBJ1-1; a possible D gene is TRBD1 (5 bases). The V end was cut by 5 bases, the J end by 8 bases, with 12 bases between. The CDR3 is 12 residues long. In germline, CDR1 is SGHAT, CDR2 FQNNGV. The CDR3: CASSQGPWEAFF. The CDR3 region has the DNA TGTGCCAGCAGCCAGGGACCCTGGGAAGCTTTCTTT. The variable domain in full, completed from reference TRBV11-2 and TRBJ1-1, reads EAGVAQSPRYKIIEKRQSVAFWCNPISGHATLYWYQQILGQGPKLLIQFQNNGVVDDSQLPKDRFSAERLKGVDSTLKIQPAKLEDSAVYLCASSQGPWEAFFGQGTRLTVV.

The V call is TRBV10-3, the J call TRBJ1-2; TRBD1 might be the D (5 bases). Trimming stripped 3 bases from V and 3 bases from J, with 17 bases between. Germline CDR1 reads ENHRY; CDR2 reads SYGVKD. The CDR3 is made up of 16 amino acids. CDR3 sequence reads: CAISDRSTATHYGYTF. In DNA form, the CDR3 reads TGTGCCATCAGTGATCGTTCGACAGCCACCCACTATGGCTACACCTTC.

This clonotype was seen many times. The chain is built from TRBV12-3 or TRBV12-4 and TRBJ2-2; no clear D. V was clipped by 9 bases and J by 8 bases, with 13 bases between them. The CDR3 runs to 12 residues. The CDR3 spells CASPGFSGELFF. In DNA, the CDR3 is TGTGCCAGTCCCGGATTTTCTGGGGAGCTGTTTTTT.

This clonotype was observed at least ten times. The chain combines TRBV20-1 with TRBJ2-5; D tentatively reads TRBD1 or TRBD2 (5 bases each). Trimming shortened V by 3 bases and J by 4 bases, and 15 bases separated the two germline ends. Germline assignment: CDR1 DFQATT and CDR2 SNEGSKA (reference sequence). The CDR3 covers 14 residues. The CDR3 DNA reads as TGCAGTGCTAGGGGGACCTTTTTAAGAGAGACCCAGTACTTC. Its translation: CSARGTFLRETQYF.

This clonotype was recorded a few times. The gene calls are TRBV6-5 and TRBJ2-3; D is uncertain. Trimming pared 6 bases from V and 1 base from J, leaving 8 bases between. Germline CDR1 reads MNHEY; CDR2 reads SVGAGI. The CDR3 extends over 13 amino acids. The CDR3 DNA follows: TGTGCCAGCAGGGGCAGCGGCACAGATACGCAGTATTTT. It is translated as CASRGSGTDTQYF.

This clonotype was detected a few times. This rearrangement joins TRBV19 to TRBJ1-1, with D perhaps TRBD1 (6 bases). In germline, CDR1 is LNHDA, CDR2 SQIVND (reference sequence). With 6 bases removed from V and 0 bases from J, the gap between germline ends came to 11 bases. This CDR3 region has 14 residues. The CDR3: CASRDRQLNTEAFF. CDR3 in DNA: TGTGCCAGTAGGGACAGACAATTGAACACTGAAGCTTTCTTT.

This clonotype was seen only a few times. The chain recombines TRBV10-3 with TRBJ2-1; TRBD1 or TRBD2 may be the D gene (5 bases each). V was cut by 4 bases and J by 5 bases, with 12 bases left in between. CDR1 is ENHRY, CDR2 SYGVKD, per germline. The CDR3 runs to 14 residues. The DNA for the CDR3 is TGTGCCATCAGTGTGTCGACAGCGGACAATGAGCAGTTCTTC. Translating it yields CAISVSTADNEQFF.

The rearrangement links TRBV6-5 to TRBJ2-3; no clear D. Trimming left V 10 bases short and J 2 bases short, with 13 bases between. The CDR3 totals 13 residues. Germline lookup yields CDR1 MNHEY and CDR2 SVGAGI. The DNA for the CDR3 is TGTGCCACCCAGACCCCCCTCACAGATACGCAGTATTTT. This sequence encodes CATQTPLTDTQYF.

The gene calls are TRBV9 and TRBJ2-7, with TRBD2 matching 7 bases. V was pared by 0 bases and J by 6 bases, with 6 bases of the junction left unmatched. The CDR3 spans 14 residues. The germline CDR1 and CDR2 sequences are SGDLS and YYNGEE. DNA of the CDR3: TGTGCCAGCAGCGTAGATGGGGGAGGGGTCGAGCAGTACTTC. Amino acids: CASSVDGGGVEQYF.